This T cell receptor (beta chain) was retrieved from a study of blood T cell repertoires in COVID-19. The CDR3 runs to 14 residues. Germline values: CDR1 SNHLY, CDR2 FYNNEI. Trimming removed 7 bases at V and 3 bases at J, with 13 bases between. Repertoires were generated with immunoSEQ multiplex PCR, while TCRdb's copy carries only in-frame clones and drops some. The sample contains 250,000 to 350,000 clones, roughly nine tenths of which appear only once. The source material was peripheral blood. The chain joins TRBV2 to TRBJ1-5, with TRBD1 as a possible D gene (6 bases). The clonotype was recovered from a man aged 18 to 30 with active or convalescent COVID-19. The CDR3 here is CASKEQGSNQPQHF. CDR3 DNA: TGTGCCAGCAAAGAACAGGGCTCCAATCAGCCCCAGCATTTT.